This TCR beta chain is from a study of blood T cell repertoires in COVID-19. Original processing methods: How many nucleated cells were present was estimated from reference gene primer amplification. Libraries were prepared by immunoSEQ multiplex PCR; TCRdb keeps only in-frame clonotypes and omits some of them. The D gene and trimming were derived from the DNA, and the V and J assignments and clone size from that table. Of about 200,000 clones in the sample, roughly 88% were seen once. Trimming at V came to 5 bases and at J to 11 bases, leaving 11 bases not matched to a gene. The germline V gene has CDR1 MNHEY and CDR2 SVGEGT. The CDR3 has 15 amino acids.

The chain employs TRBV6-2 or TRBV6-3 and TRBJ2-7, with 14 nucleotides matching TRBD2. Sequencing input: PBMCs or T cells enriched from blood (not recorded which). This clonotype was obtained from a man aged 40-49 years with acute COVID-19. CDR3 region: CASSPPGLAGAMKYF. DNA for the CDR3: TGTGCCAGCAGTCCGCCGGGACTAGCGGGAGCCATGAAGTACTTC.